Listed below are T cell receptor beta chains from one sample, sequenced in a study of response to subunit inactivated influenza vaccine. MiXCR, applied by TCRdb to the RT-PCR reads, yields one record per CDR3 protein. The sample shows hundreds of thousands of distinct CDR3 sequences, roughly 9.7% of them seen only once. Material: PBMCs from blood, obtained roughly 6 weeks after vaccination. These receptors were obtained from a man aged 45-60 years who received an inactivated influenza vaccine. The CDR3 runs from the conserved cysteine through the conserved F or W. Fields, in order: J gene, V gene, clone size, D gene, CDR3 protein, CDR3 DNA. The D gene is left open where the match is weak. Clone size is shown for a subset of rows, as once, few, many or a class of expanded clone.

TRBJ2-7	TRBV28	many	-	CASSLTGTNEQYF	TGTGCCAGCAGTTTAACGGGAACTAACGAGCAGTACTTC
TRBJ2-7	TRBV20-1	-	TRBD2	CSARLWTSNYEQYF	TGCAGTGCTAGATTGTGGACTAGCAACTACGAGCAGTACTTC
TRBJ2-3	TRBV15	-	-	CATSRVLRTGSTDTQYF	TGTGCCACCAGCAGAGTCCTAAGGACGGGTAGCACAGATACGCAGTATTTT
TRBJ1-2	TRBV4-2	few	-	CASSHAVTSYGYTF	TGTGCCAGCAGCCATGCTGTGACGAGCTATGGCTACACCTTC
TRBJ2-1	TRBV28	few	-	CASSFIGGRHEQFF	TGTGCCAGCAGTTTTATCGGAGGGCGCCATGAGCAGTTCTTC
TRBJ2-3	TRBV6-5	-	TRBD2	CASRPYLAGGTDTQYF	TGTGCCAGCAGACCCTACCTAGCGGGGGGCACAGATACGCAGTATTTT
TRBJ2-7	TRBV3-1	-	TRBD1	CASSQGGQIYEQYF	TGTGCCAGCAGCCAAGGGGGACAGATATACGAGCAGTACTTC
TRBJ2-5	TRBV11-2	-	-	CASSLRTGEQETQYF	TGTGCCAGCAGCTTACGGACGGGGGAGCAAGAGACCCAGTACTTC
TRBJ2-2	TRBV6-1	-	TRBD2	CASSNLAGAPWTGELFF	TGTGCCAGCAGTAATCTAGCGGGGGCCCCGTGGACCGGGGAGCTGTTTTTT
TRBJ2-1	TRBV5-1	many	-	CASSQVGLNEQFF	TGCGCCAGCAGCCAGGTTGGGTTGAATGAGCAGTTCTTC
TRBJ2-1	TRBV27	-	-	CASSGDGYNEQFF	TGTGCCAGCAGTGGGGACGGCTACAATGAGCAGTTCTTC
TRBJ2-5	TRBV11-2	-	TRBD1	CASSRGPGQGKTQYF	TGTGCCAGCAGCCGTGGTCCGGGACAGGGAAAGACCCAGTACTTC
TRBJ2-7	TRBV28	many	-	CASSLRGRAREQYF	TGTGCCAGCAGTTTAAGGGGGAGGGCCCGCGAGCAGTACTTC
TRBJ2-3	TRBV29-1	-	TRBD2	CSAGLAGGRDTQYF	TGCAGCGCCGGACTAGCGGGAGGACGGGATACGCAGTATTTT
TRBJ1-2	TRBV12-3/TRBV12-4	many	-	CASSLGQTNYGYTF	TGCGCCAGCAGCTTGGGGCAGACTAACTATGGCTACACCTTC
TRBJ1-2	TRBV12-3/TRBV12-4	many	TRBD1	CASSSITGAGGYTF	TGTGCCAGCAGTTCTATCACAGGGGCGGGAGGCTACACCTTC
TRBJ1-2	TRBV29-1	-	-	CSVEEHSRHGYTF	TGCAGCGTTGAAGAACACAGCCGTCACGGCTACACCTTC
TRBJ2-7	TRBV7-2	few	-	CASSPGVGNSYEQYF	TGTGCCAGCAGCCCCGGCGTGGGGAACTCCTACGAGCAGTACTTC
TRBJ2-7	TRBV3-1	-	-	CASSRAQTYEQYF	TGTGCCAGCAGCCGGGCCCAGACCTACGAGCAGTACTTC
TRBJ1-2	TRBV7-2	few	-	CASSLAGVGSGYGYTF	TGTGCCAGCAGCTTAGCGGGGGTAGGGAGTGGCTATGGCTACACCTTC
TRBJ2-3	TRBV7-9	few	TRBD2	CASSPSGRAERDTQYF	TGTGCCAGCAGCCCTAGCGGGAGGGCCGAGAGGGATACGCAGTATTTT
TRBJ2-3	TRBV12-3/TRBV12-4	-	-	CASSWETVGTQYF	TGTGCCAGCAGTTGGGAGACAGTGGGTACGCAGTATTTT
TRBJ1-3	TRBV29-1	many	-	CSVELAGNTIYF	TGCAGCGTTGAACTGGCTGGAAACACCATATATTTT
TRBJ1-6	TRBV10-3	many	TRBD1	CAISRDRESPLHF	TGTGCCATCAGCCGGGACAGGGAGTCACCCCTCCACTTT
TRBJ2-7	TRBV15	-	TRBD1	CATSGDRGSYEQYF	TGTGCCACCAGCGGCGACAGGGGCTCCTACGAGCAGTACTTC
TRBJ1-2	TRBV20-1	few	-	CSARSGEAYGYTF	TGCAGTGCTAGATCAGGGGAGGCCTATGGCTACACCTTC
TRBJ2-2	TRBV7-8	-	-	CASSKGSQLNTGELFF	TGTGCCAGCAGCAAGGGGTCCCAGCTGAACACCGGGGAGCTGTTTTTT
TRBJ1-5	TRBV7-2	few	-	CASSSPGPYQPQHF	TGTGCCAGCAGCTCTCCAGGCCCTTATCAGCCCCAGCATTTT
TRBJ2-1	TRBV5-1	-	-	CASSLALVGPSNEQFF	TGCGCCAGCAGCTTAGCCTTGGTCGGCCCTAGCAATGAGCAGTTCTTC
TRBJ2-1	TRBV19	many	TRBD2	CASSKRGPGLAGVLNEQFF	TGTGCCAGTAGTAAACGGGGACCCGGACTAGCGGGAGTTTTAAATGAGCAGTTCTTC